Shown below are 20 T cell receptor beta chains from a single sample sequenced in a study of T cell responses to AZD1222 COVID-19 vaccine. Data came from immunoSEQ multiplex PCR; TCRdb stores just in-frame clones and leaves some out. The sample holds roughly 260,000 clones, 93% seen once. This material consisted of peripheral blood, taken on day 0 of AZD1222 vaccination. These receptors were taken from an adult in good health.

The sample holds one count of this clone. The CDR3 sequence: CAISESRQGGHGYTF. In DNA form, the CDR3 reads TGTGCCATCAGTGAGTCGAGACAGGGAGGACATGGCTACACCTTC. The rearrangement links TRBV10-3 to TRBJ1-2; TRBD1 agrees at 7 bases. From germline, CDR1 is ENHRY and CDR2 SYGVKD. The CDR3 loop spans 15 amino acids. Unmatched junction bases numbered 7, after V lost 0 bases and J lost 6 bases.

The chain employs TRBV27 and TRBJ1-5; 8 positions match TRBD1. Losses at the gene ends were 6 bases for V and 0 bases for J; bases not matched to a gene: 4. Germline CDR1 reads MNHEY; CDR2 reads SMNVEV (reference sequence). CDR3 size: 15 residues. Here the CDR3 reads CASRKGQDSNQPQHF. In DNA form, the CDR3 reads TGTGCCAGCAGAAAGGGACAGGATAGCAATCAGCCCCAGCATTTT.

The V call is TRBV18, the J call TRBJ2-1, with 7 bases identical to TRBD2. This CDR3 spans 14 amino acids. With 5 bases clipped from V and 3 bases from J, the junction kept 4 bases outside the gene matches. From germline, CDR1 is KGHSH and CDR2 LQKENI. CDR3 loop: CASSTRDYYNEQFF. The CDR3 DNA sequence: TGTGCCAGCTCAACCCGGGACTACTACAATGAGCAGTTCTTC.

The chain carries TRBV11-3 and TRBJ2-2; D possibly matches TRBD1 or TRBD2 (5 bases each). Germline V gene data show CDR1 as SGHNT and CDR2 as YENEEA. Trimming left V 5 bases short and J 6 bases short, with 13 bases between. This CDR3 has 14 residues. The CDR3 protein is CASSPVGPPGELFF. The CDR3 bases are TGTGCCAGCAGCCCTGTGGGACCCCCCGGGGAGCTGTTTTTT.

This clone was picked up one time. This chain links TRBV4-1 with TRBJ2-7, with TRBD2 identical over 11 bases. The V segment lost 11 bases and the J segment 4 bases; nucleotides outside the gene matches: 10. The CDR3 sequence is 14 residues long. Germline CDR1 and CDR2: MGHRA and YSYEKL. CDR3 in amino acids: CASSLGLADYEQYF. In DNA form, the CDR3 reads TGCGCCTCCAGTCTGGGACTAGCGGATTACGAGCAGTACTTC.

The rearrangement links TRBV15 to TRBJ2-7, with D possibly TRBD2 on 6 matching bases. The CDR3 runs 13 residues. In germline, CDR1 is LNHNV, CDR2 YYDKDF (reference sequence). V lost 4 bases to trimming and J lost 3 bases, with 10 bases between them. CDR3 sequence (DNA): TGTGCCACCAGCACTGGAGGGGACTACGAGCAGTACTTC. Translated: CATSTGGDYEQYF.

CDR3: CASSPEPGREGVGYTF. CDR3 coding DNA: TGTGCCAGCAGCCCGGAACCGGGACGGGAGGGAGTTGGCTACACCTTC. The chain is built from TRBV5-8 and TRBJ1-2; tentative D call: TRBD1 (5 bases). Trimming left V 4 bases short and J 7 bases short, with 23 bases between. Germline-derived CDR1 and CDR2 are SGHTS and YDEGEE. The CDR3 is 16 residues long. The entire variable domain, with the rest obtained from reference TRBV5-8 and TRBJ1-2, is as follows: EAGVTQSPTHLIKTRGQQATLRCSPISGHTSVYWYQQALGLGLQFLLWYDEGEERNRGNFPPRFSGRQFPNYSSELNVNALELEDSALYLCASSPEPGREGVGYTFGSGTRLTVV.

This chain links TRBV9 with TRBJ1-2, with TRBD1 identical over 7 bases. Germline CDR1 SGDLS, CDR2 YYNGEE. J gave up 8 bases and V 4 bases, and 14 bases lay outside the gene matches. The CDR3 spans 15 residues. For the CDR3, the DNA is TGTGCCAGCAGCCCGTGGGACAGCCCTCGGGAAGGCTACACCTTC. It codes for CASSPWDSPREGYTF.

The rearrangement joins TRBV7-9 to TRBJ2-7, with 11 nucleotides matching TRBD1. Germline V lookup: CDR1 SEHNR, CDR2 FQNEAQ (reference sequence). The CDR3 runs to 15 residues. V lost 0 bases and J lost 7; bases outside the gene matches: 5. The DNA of the CDR3 is TGTGCCAGCAGCTTAGCCGGGACAGGGGGTCGAGAGCAGTACTTC. It encodes CASSLAGTGGREQYF.

This chain uses TRBV28 with TRBJ1-2, with a possible D match to TRBD1 (5 bases). This CDR3 contains 13 residues. Trimming shortened V by 7 bases and J by 3 bases, and 12 bases separated the two germline ends. CDR1 is MDHEN and CDR2 is SYDVKM in the germline V gene. CDR3 loop: CASTLEGHYGYTF. The DNA for the CDR3 is TGTGCCAGCACCTTGGAGGGGCACTATGGCTACACCTTC.

The chain joins TRBV5-1 to TRBJ2-7; unclear D gene. The CDR3 runs 13 residues. V dropped 7 bases and J dropped 0 bases, with 11 bases sitting between them. Germline loops: CDR1 SGHRS, CDR2 YFSETQ. CDR3 residues: CASRPTPSYEQYF. The DNA of the CDR3 is TGCGCCAGCCGTCCTACTCCCTCCTACGAGCAGTACTTC.

This chain connects TRBV12-3 or TRBV12-4 to TRBJ2-1; no clear D. The CDR3 sequence is 12 residues long. V was shortened by 3 bases and J by 6 bases, with 6 bases between the two germline ends. In nucleotides, the CDR3 is TGTGCCAGCAGTTTGGACCTCAATGAGCAGTTCTTC. It translates to CASSLDLNEQFF.

The rearrangement uses TRBV11-3 and TRBJ2-1; 8 bases map to TRBD2. The germline CDR1 and CDR2 sequences are SGHNT and YENEEA. The CDR3 covers 15 residues. V shed 5 bases, J shed 9 bases, and the junction held 12 bases outside the gene matches. CDR3 residues: CASSLSGSSRSEQFF. The CDR3 DNA sequence: TGTGCCAGCAGCCTGAGCGGGAGTAGTCGCAGTGAGCAGTTCTTC.

This rearrangement joins TRBV10-3 to TRBJ2-7; D possibly corresponds to TRBD2 (5 bases). CDR1 is ENHRY and CDR2 is SYGVKD in the germline V gene. V dropped 11 bases and J dropped 7 bases, with 18 bases sitting between them. The CDR3 consists of 12 residues. The DNA of the CDR3 is TGTGCCGCCGGCTCGCGTTCGGGGGAGCAGTACTTC. Translating it yields CAAGSRSGEQYF.

V and J are TRBV3-1 (or the pseudogene TRBV3-2) and TRBJ2-7; 8 positions match TRBD2. The CDR3 runs to 18 residues. Losses at the gene ends were 2 bases for V and 2 bases for J; bases not matched to a gene: 14. Germline CDR1 and CDR2: LGHDT and YNNKEL (reference sequence). This CDR3 is CASSQWGSLSGGTYEQYF. The CDR3 nucleotides read TGTGCCAGCAGCCAATGGGGGAGTCTAAGCGGGGGCACCTACGAGCAGTACTTC.

The chain joins TRBV29-1 to TRBJ1-1, with TRBD1 matching over 7 bases. This CDR3 spans 13 amino acids. CDR1 is SQVTM and CDR2 is ANQGSEA in the germline V gene. V trimming: 3 bases; J trimming: 2 bases; junction bases outside the gene matches: 3. CDR3 sequence (DNA): TGCAGCGTTGATAGACAGGGAAACACTGAAGCTTTCTTT. Amino acids: CSVDRQGNTEAFF.

The chain is built from TRBV9 and TRBJ2-7, with D uncertain. Germline CDR1 reads SGDLS; CDR2 reads YYNGEE. V was pared by 4 bases and J by 3 bases, with 14 bases between. This CDR3 spans 14 amino acids. CDR3 sequence reads: CASSPDPNRYEQYF. CDR3 bases: TGTGCCAGCAGCCCAGATCCCAACCGCTACGAGCAGTACTTC.

The chain is built from TRBV5-5 and TRBJ1-1, with TRBD1 as a possible D gene (5 bases). Trimming left V 1 base short and J 6 bases short, with 10 bases between. CDR3 length equals 13 residues. The germline CDR1 and CDR2 sequences are SGHKS and YYEKEE (reference sequence). The CDR3 sequence: CASSLSGNPEAFF. The DNA for the CDR3 is TGTGCCAGCAGCTTGTCAGGGAATCCTGAAGCTTTCTTT.

The J gene is TRBJ1-4, the V gene TRBV5-1; no definite D call. Trimming cost V 5 bases and J 0 bases, with 11 bases left between them. CDR1 and CDR2 from the germline V gene are SGHRS and YFSETQ. The CDR3 is made up of 15 amino acids. CDR3 nucleotide sequence: TGCGCCAGCAGGAGCCAGCGGTCAACTAATGAAAAACTGTTTTTT. Translated: CASRSQRSTNEKLFF.

CDR3 region: CASSSAPGSNEKLFF. For the CDR3, the DNA is TGCGCCAGCAGCTCAGCCCCGGGGTCTAATGAAAAACTGTTTTTT. The chain combines TRBV5-1 with TRBJ1-4; D remains unclear. Germline assignment: CDR1 SGHRS and CDR2 YFSETQ. This CDR3 is 15 amino acids long. V lost 3 bases and J 3 bases, leaving 12 bases between the germline ends.